This T cell receptor beta chain was documented in a study of OX40 agonist ivuxolimab in advanced cancers. This clone was seen a single time. Its antigen is as yet unknown. Using immunoSEQ multiplex PCR, the repertoire was profiled, and TCRdb retains in-frame clones only, with some absent. Altogether about 67,000 clones are present, roughly 81% being singletons, with the ten largest covering around 2%. With V trimmed by 0 bases and J by 5 bases, 7 bases remained unmatched. Germline V gene data show CDR1 as KGHSH and CDR2 as LQKENI. This CDR3 has 18 residues. Study-level points and caveats: Clonal expansion among partial responders at 0.1-3.0 mg/kg ranked near the lowest.

The material sequenced was CD4+ or CD8+ T cells sorted from blood, taken in a trial of the OX40 agonist ivuxolimab. J is TRBJ2-3 and V is TRBV18; 14 bases line up with TRBD2. The TCR originated in an adult with an advanced solid tumor such as melanoma, head and neck, liver or kidney cancer. For the CDR3, the DNA is TGTGCCAGCTCACCACCCGGGGGACTAGCGGGAGCGGGAGATACGCAGTATTTT. Amino acid sequence: CASSPPGGLAGAGDTQYF.